This record concerns one T cell receptor (beta chain) sequence. Its antigen remains unknown. The data derive from a study of graft-versus-host responses after intestinal transplantation. Study-level background: Among the recipients, transplants were multivisceral, liver-intestinal, or isolated intestinal.

Study-wide points: GvH clones appeared in recipient marrow, some first in ileum or blood.

Libraries were prepared by immunoSEQ multiplex PCR; TCRdb keeps only in-frame clonotypes and omits some of them. The sample yields roughly 99,000 clones, less than 95% seen once. The receptor's source is a human donor who was the organ donor for an intestinal transplant. The sequences come from unstimulated CD8+ T cells sorted from spleen or lymph node cells, collected before transplant.

The DNA for the CDR3 is TGTGCCAGTAGTACCCCGCGGACTAGCGGGGGTTACAATGAGCAGTTCTTC. It specifies CASSTPRTSGGYNEQFF. The chain carries TRBV19 and TRBJ2-1; 13 bases align to TRBD2. The length of the CDR3 is 17 residues. V shed 4 bases, J shed 4 bases, and the junction held 7 bases outside the gene matches. CDR1 and CDR2 (germline): LNHDA, SQIVND (reference sequence).